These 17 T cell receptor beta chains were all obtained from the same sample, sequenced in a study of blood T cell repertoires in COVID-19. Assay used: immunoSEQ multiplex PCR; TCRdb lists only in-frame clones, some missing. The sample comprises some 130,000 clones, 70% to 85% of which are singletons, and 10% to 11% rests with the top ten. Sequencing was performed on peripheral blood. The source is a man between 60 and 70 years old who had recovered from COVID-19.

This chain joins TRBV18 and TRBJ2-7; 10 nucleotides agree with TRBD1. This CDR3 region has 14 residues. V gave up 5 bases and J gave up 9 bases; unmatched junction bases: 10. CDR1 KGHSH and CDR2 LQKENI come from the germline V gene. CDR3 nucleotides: TGTGCCAGCTCATCCGACAGGGGGCGCCAGGGGCAGTACTTC. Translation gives CASSSDRGRQGQYF. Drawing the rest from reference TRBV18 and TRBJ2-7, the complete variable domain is NAGVMQNPRHLVRRRGQEARLRCSPMKGHSHVYWYRQLPEEGLKFMVYLQKENIIDESGMPKERFSAEFPKEGPSILRIQQVVRGDSAAYFCASSSDRGRQGQYFGPGTRLTVT.

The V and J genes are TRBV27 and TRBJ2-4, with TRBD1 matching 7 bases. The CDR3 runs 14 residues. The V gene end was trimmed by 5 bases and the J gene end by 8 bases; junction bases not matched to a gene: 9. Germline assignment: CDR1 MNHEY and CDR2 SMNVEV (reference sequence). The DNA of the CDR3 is TGTGCCAGCAGTCCAATGGACAGGCTGCACATTCAGTACTTC. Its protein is CASSPMDRLHIQYF.

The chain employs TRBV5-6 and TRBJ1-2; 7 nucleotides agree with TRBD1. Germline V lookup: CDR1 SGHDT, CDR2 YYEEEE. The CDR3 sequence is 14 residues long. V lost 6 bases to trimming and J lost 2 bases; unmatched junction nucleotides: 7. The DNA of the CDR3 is TGTGCCAGCACCCTTACGGGACAGAACTATGGCTACACCTTC. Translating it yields CASTLTGQNYGYTF.

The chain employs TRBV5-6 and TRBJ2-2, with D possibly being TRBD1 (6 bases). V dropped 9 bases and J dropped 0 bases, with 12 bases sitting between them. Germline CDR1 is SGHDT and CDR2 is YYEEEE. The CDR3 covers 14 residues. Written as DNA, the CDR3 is TGTGCCACAACCGGGACATCGAACACCGGGGAGCTGTTTTTT. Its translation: CATTGTSNTGELFF.

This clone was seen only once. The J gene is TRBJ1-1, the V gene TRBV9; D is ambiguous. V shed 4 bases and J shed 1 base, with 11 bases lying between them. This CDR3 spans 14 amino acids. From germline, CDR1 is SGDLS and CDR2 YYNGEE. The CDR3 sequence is CASSPRVQNTEAFF. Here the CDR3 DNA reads TGTGCCAGCAGCCCCCGGGTCCAGAACACTGAAGCTTTCTTT.

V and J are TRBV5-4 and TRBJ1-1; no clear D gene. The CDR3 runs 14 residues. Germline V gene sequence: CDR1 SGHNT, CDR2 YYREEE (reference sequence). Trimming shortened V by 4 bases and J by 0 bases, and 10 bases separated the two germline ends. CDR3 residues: CASSGGSVNTEAFF. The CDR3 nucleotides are TGTGCCAGCAGCGGAGGCAGCGTGAACACTGAAGCTTTCTTT.

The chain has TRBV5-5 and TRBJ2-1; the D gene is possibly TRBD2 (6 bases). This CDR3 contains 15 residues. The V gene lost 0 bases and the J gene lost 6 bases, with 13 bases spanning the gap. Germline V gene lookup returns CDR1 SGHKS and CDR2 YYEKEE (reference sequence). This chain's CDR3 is CASSLAVAVVNEQFF. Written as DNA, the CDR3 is TGTGCCAGCAGCTTGGCGGTAGCGGTCGTCAATGAGCAGTTCTTC. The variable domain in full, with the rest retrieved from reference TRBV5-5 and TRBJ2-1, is DAGVTQSPTHLIKTRGQQVTLRCSPISGHKSVSWYQQVLGQGPQFIFQYYEKEERGRGNFPDRFSARQFPNYSSELNVNALLLGDSALYLCASSLAVAVVNEQFFGPGTRLTVL.

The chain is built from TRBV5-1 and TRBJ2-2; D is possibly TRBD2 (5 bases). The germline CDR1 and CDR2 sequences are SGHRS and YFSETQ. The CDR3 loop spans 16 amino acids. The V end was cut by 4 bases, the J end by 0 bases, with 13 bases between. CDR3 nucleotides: TGCGCCAGCAGCGATTGGAGGCAGGCGAACACCGGGGAGCTGTTTTTT. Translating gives CASSDWRQANTGELFF.

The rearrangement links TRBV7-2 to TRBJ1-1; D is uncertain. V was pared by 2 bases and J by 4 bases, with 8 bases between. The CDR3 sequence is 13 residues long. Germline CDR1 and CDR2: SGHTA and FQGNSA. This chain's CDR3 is CASSLPGVTEAFF. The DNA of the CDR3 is TGTGCCAGCAGCTTACCCGGAGTCACTGAAGCTTTCTTT.

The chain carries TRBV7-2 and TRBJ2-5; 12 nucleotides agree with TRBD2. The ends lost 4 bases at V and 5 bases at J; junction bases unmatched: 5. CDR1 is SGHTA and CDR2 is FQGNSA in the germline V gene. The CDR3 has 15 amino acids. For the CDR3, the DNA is TGTGCCAGCAGCTCTAGCGGGGGGGCCTTGGAGACCCAGTACTTC. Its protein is CASSSSGGALETQYF.

CDR3 amino acids: CASSSGTGSYDEAFF. As DNA, the CDR3 is TGTGCCAGCAGCTCCGGGACAGGGAGTTACGATGAAGCTTTCTTT. This sequence joins TRBV11-2 and TRBJ1-1; 9 bases line up with TRBD1. CDR3 length: 15 amino acids. After removal of 4 bases from V and 7 bases from J, the junction contained 10 bases not matched to a gene. The germline V gene has CDR1 SGHAT and CDR2 FQNNGV.

Here the CDR3 DNA reads TGTGCCAGCAGTTTCTACCCGGGACAGGGGGCGCGAGGAGGACTAGCGGCGGGCGAGCAGTACTTC. This translates into CASSFYPGQGARGGLAAGEQYF. The chain links TRBV13 to TRBJ2-7, with 12 nucleotides matching TRBD1. Trimming took 6 bases from V and 6 from J; bases not matched to a gene: 30. Per the germline V gene, CDR1 is PRHDT and CDR2 is FYEKMQ (reference sequence). The CDR3 consists of 22 residues.

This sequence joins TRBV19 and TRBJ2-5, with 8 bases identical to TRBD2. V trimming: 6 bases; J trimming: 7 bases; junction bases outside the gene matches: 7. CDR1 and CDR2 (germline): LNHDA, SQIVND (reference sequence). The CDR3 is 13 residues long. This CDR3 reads CASRPPAGGTQYF. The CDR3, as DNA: TGTGCCAGTAGGCCTCCGGCGGGGGGGACCCAGTACTTC. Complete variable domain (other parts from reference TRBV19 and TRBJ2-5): DGGITQSPKYLFRKEGQNVTLSCEQNLNHDAMYWYRQDPGQGLRLIYYSQIVNDFQKGDIAEGYSVSREKKESFPLTVTSAQKNPTAFYLCASRPPAGGTQYFGPGTRLLVL.

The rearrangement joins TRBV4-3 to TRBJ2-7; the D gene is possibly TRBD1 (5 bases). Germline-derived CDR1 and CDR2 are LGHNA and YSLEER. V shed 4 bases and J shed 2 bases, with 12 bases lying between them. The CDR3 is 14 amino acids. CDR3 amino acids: CASSRTQGPYEQYF. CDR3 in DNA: TGCGCCAGCAGCCGAACGCAGGGCCCCTACGAGCAGTACTTC.

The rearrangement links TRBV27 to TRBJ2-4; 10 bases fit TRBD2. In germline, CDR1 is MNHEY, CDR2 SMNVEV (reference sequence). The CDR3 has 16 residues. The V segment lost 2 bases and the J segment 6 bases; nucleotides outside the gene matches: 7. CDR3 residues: CASSLASGGARNIQYF. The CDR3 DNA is TGTGCCAGCAGTTTAGCAAGCGGGGGGGCCCGAAACATTCAGTACTTC.

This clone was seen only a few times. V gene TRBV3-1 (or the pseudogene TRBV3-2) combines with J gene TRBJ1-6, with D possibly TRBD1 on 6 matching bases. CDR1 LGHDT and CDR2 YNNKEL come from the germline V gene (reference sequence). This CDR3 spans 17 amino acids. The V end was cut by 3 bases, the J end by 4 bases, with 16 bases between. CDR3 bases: TGTGCCAGCAGCCAGCCCAGACAGGATCAATATAATTCACCCCTCCACTTT. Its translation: CASSQPRQDQYNSPLHF.

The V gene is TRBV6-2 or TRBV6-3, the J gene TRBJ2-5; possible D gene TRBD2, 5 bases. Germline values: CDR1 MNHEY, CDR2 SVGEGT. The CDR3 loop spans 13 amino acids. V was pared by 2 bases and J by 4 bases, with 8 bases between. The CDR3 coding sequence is TGTGCCAGCAGTTACGAGGGCGTAGAGACCCAGTACTTC. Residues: CASSYEGVETQYF.